Shown below are 17 T cell receptor beta chains from a single sample sequenced in a study of shared clonotypes between healthy human individuals. Profiling relied on immunoSEQ multiplex PCR, and the TCRdb table lists in-frame clones only, not all of them. The repertoire holds approximately 1,000,000 clones, with approximately 78% as singletons. Material: memory CD4+ T cells from PBMCs. Described subset: CD45RA-negative fraction. These receptors originate from a man younger than 35 in good health. Some clones in this sample may be carry-over from other donors' samples.

The chain links TRBV9 to TRBJ2-1, with D perhaps assigned TRBD1 or TRBD2 (6 bases each). The V and J ends lost 0 bases and 3 bases respectively, with 10 bases between them. CDR3 length equals 15 residues. Germline V gene data show CDR1 as SGDLS and CDR2 as YYNGEE. The DNA for the CDR3 is TGTGCCAGCAGCGTAGTGGCGGGACACTACAATGAGCAGTTCTTC. This gives the protein CASSVVAGHYNEQFF.

On this clone itself: This sample also contains other DNA sequences that code for the same CDR3. The gene calls are TRBV7-8 and TRBJ2-7, with a possible D match to TRBD2 (6 bases). V lost 0 bases, J lost 2 bases, and 8 bases lay in between. Germline V lookup: CDR1 SGHVS, CDR2 FQNEAQ. The CDR3 spans 14 residues. The CDR3 reads CASSLARGAYEQYF. In DNA, the CDR3 is TGTGCCAGCAGCTTAGCGCGGGGAGCCTACGAGCAGTACTTC.

The chain employs TRBV15 and TRBJ2-7, with D maybe TRBD1 (5 bases). Germline values: CDR1 LNHNV, CDR2 YYDKDF (reference sequence). With 5 bases removed from V and 7 bases from J, the gap between germline ends came to 21 bases. The CDR3 spans 15 residues. The CDR3 loop reads CATSSHSWGTDEQYF. For the CDR3, the DNA is TGTGCCACCAGCTCCCACAGTTGGGGCACGGATGAGCAGTACTTC. Full variable domain (rest looked up from reference TRBV15 and TRBJ2-7): DAMVIQNPRYQVTQFGKPVTLSCSQTLNHNVMYWYQQKSSQAPKLLFHYYDKDFNNEADTPDNFQSRRPNTSFCFLDIRSPGLGDTAMYLCATSSHSWGTDEQYFGPGTRLTVT.

The chain employs TRBV7-2 and TRBJ2-3, with a tentative D call TRBD2 (5 bases). This CDR3 has 15 residues. The germline V and J ends were trimmed by 1 base and 1 base, with 9 bases remaining between them. Per germline, CDR1 SGHTA and CDR2 FQGNSA. CDR3 region: CASSLEVRGTDTQYF. The DNA for the CDR3 is TGTGCCAGCAGCTTAGAAGTGAGGGGCACAGATACGCAGTATTTT.

CDR3 in amino acids: CASGSYRGNEKLFF. The CDR3 DNA sequence: TGTGCCAGCGGCTCCTACAGGGGTAATGAAAAACTGTTTTTT. V and J are TRBV6-1 and TRBJ1-4, with 7 bases fitting TRBD1. The CDR3 length is 14 residues. Per the germline V gene, CDR1 is MNHNS and CDR2 is SASEGT. Unmatched junction bases numbered 7, after V lost 8 bases and J lost 4 bases.

The genes are TRBV30 and TRBJ2-7, with unresolved D. This CDR3 comprises 12 residues. CDR1 and CDR2 from the germline V gene are GTSNPN and SVGIG (reference sequence). Trimming cost V 2 bases and J 3 bases, with 8 bases left between them. CDR3 DNA sequence: TGTGCCTGGAGTCCGAACGGCTACGAGCAGTACTTC. Translating gives CAWSPNGYEQYF.

The chain links TRBV27 to TRBJ2-6; D is unresolved. In germline, CDR1 is MNHEY, CDR2 SMNVEV (reference sequence). The V end lost 6 bases, the J end lost 4 bases, and 13 bases lay between the germline ends. The CDR3 length is 15 residues. The CDR3 nucleotides read TGTGCCAGCAGATTCATACTGGCCGGGGCCAACGTCCTGACTTTC. It yields the protein CASRFILAGANVLTF.

The V and J genes are TRBV5-4 and TRBJ2-3; D not certain. Looked up from germline, CDR1 is SGHNT and CDR2 is YYREEE (reference sequence). The CDR3 totals 16 residues. Trimming stripped 0 bases from V and 0 bases from J, with 11 bases between. This CDR3 is CASSLVRIGSTDTQYF. In DNA, the CDR3 is TGTGCCAGCAGCTTGGTTCGGATAGGGAGCACAGATACGCAGTATTTT.

This clone has only a few counts. This rearrangement joins TRBV28 to TRBJ1-5; D not resolved. Trimming took 5 bases from V and 7 from J, leaving 9 bases between them. CDR1 is MDHEN, CDR2 SYDVKM, per germline. The CDR3 runs to 12 residues. The CDR3 loop is CASSGRWQPQHF. DNA of the CDR3: TGTGCCAGCAGTGGGCGTTGGCAGCCCCAGCATTTT. Using reference TRBV28 and TRBJ1-5 for the parts outside the CDR3, the full variable domain is DVKVTQSSRYLVKRTGEKVFLECVQDMDHENMFWYRQDPGLGLRLIYFSYDVKMKEKGDIPEGYSVSREKKERFSLILESASTNQTSMYLCASSGRWQPQHFGDGTRLSIL.

This clone was observed a single time. J is TRBJ2-7 and V is TRBV9, with TRBD1 matching 10 bases. Germline assignment: CDR1 SGDLS and CDR2 YYNGEE. After removal of 3 bases from V and 6 bases from J, the junction contained 3 bases not matched to a gene. CDR3 length: 13 amino acids. In DNA, the CDR3 is TGTGCCAGCAGCGAGGGGGACAGGGGCGAGCAGTACTTC. Translation gives CASSEGDRGEQYF.

The chain is built from TRBV6-1 and TRBJ1-2; unclear D gene. The CDR3 totals 14 residues. From germline, CDR1 is MNHNS and CDR2 SASEGT. With 6 bases removed from V and 4 bases from J, the gap between germline ends came to 15 bases. The CDR3 loop is CASRPNGRVYGYTF. The CDR3 DNA reads TGTGCCAGCAGACCGAATGGGAGGGTCTATGGCTACACCTTC.

This chain uses TRBV27 with TRBJ1-1; D gene unclear. CDR1 MNHEY and CDR2 SMNVEV come from the germline V gene (reference sequence). This CDR3 is 13 amino acids long. The ends were cut back, 4 bases at V and 2 bases at J, with 8 bases in the middle. CDR3 nucleotide sequence: TGTGCCAGCAGTTCGCGGGAAAACACTGAAGCTTTCTTT. Its protein product is CASSSRENTEAFF.

This rearrangement joins TRBV25-1 to TRBJ1-1, with 8 positions matching TRBD1. CDR3 length: 14 amino acids. Germline CDR1 reads MGHDK; CDR2 reads SYGVNS. V trimming: 6 bases; J trimming: 3 bases; junction bases outside the gene matches: 6. The CDR3 DNA is TGTGCCAGCAGGGAGGGGGACAGGTACACTGAAGCTTTCTTT. Protein: CASREGDRYTEAFF.

The rearrangement links TRBV28 to TRBJ2-3; 10 bases are shared with TRBD1. V was pared by 5 bases and J by 3 bases, with 8 bases of the junction left unmatched. Germline assignment: CDR1 MDHEN and CDR2 SYDVKM. The CDR3 spans 16 residues. The CDR3 is CASSTRGTGETDTQYF. The CDR3 DNA sequence: TGTGCCAGCAGTACCCGCGGGACAGGGGAGACAGATACGCAGTATTTT.

This chain joins TRBV11-2 and TRBJ1-1; 7 bases fit TRBD1. The germline CDR1 and CDR2 sequences are SGHAT and FQNNGV. Trimming took 3 bases from V and 4 from J; bases not matched to a gene: 2. The length of the CDR3 is 13 residues. The CDR3 DNA reads TGTGCCAGCAGCTTGTCAGGGGGCACTGAAGCTTTCTTT. It is translated as CASSLSGGTEAFF.

The chain joins TRBV5-1 to TRBJ2-7; 9 positions agree with TRBD2. This CDR3 has 14 residues. Trimming removed 4 bases from V and 3 bases from J; junction bases left unmatched: 5. CDR1 and CDR2 from the germline V gene are SGHRS and YFSETQ. For the CDR3, the DNA is TGCGCCAGCAGCGGGGGACTAGCCCTCTACGAGCAGTACTTC. It is translated as CASSGGLALYEQYF. The whole variable domain, remainder taken from reference TRBV5-1 and TRBJ2-7, is KAGVTQTPRYLIKTRGQQVTLSCSPISGHRSVSWYQQTPGQGLQFLFEYFSETQRNKGNFPGRFSGRQFSNSRSEMNVSTLELGDSALYLCASSGGLALYEQYFGPGTRLTVT.

The chain employs TRBV7-9 and TRBJ1-4, with D maybe TRBD1 (5 bases). The ends were cut back, 4 bases at V and 7 bases at J, with 13 bases in the middle. This CDR3 comprises 14 residues. The germline CDR1 and CDR2 sequences are SEHNR and FQNEAQ (reference sequence). CDR3 region: CASSSLEGFEKLFF. The CDR3 DNA reads TGTGCCAGCAGCTCACTCGAGGGGTTTGAAAAACTGTTTTTT. The full variable domain, completed using reference TRBV7-9 and TRBJ1-4, is DTGVSQNPRHKITKRGQNVTFRCDPISEHNRLYWYRQTLGQGPEFLTYFQNEAQLEKSRLLSDRFSAERPKGSFSTLEIQRTEQGDSAMYLCASSSLEGFEKLFFGSGTQLSVL.